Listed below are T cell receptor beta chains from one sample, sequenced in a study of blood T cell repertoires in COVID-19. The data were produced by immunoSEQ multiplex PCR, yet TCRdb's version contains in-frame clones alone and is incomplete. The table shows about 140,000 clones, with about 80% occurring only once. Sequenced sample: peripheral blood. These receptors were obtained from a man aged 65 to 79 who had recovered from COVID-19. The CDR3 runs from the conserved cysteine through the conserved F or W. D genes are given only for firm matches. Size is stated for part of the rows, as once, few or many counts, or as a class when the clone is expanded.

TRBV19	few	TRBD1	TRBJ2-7	TGTGCCAGTAGTACCGGGACAGGGTACCAAGAGCAGTACTTC	CASSTGTGYQEQYF
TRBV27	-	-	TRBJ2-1	TGTGCCAGCAGTATGGCGGGGCTAGTCGGTAGCAATGAGCAGTTCTTC	CASSMAGLVGSNEQFF
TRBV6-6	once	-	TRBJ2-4	TGTGCCAGCGGGGGCCTCGATCTAGCCAAAAACATTCAGTACTTC	CASGGLDLAKNIQYF
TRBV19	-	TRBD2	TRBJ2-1	TGTGCCAGTAGTTCCTCCCCGACTAGCGGGCTTTACAATGAGCAGTTCTTC	CASSSSPTSGLYNEQFF
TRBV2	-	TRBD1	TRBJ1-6	TGTGCCAGCCGGCGCTCCGGGACAGGACGATCACCCCTCCACTTT	CASRRSGTGRSPLHF
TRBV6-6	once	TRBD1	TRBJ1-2	TGTGCCAGCACAGACATATCCGGGACAGGGAATGGCTACACCTTC	CASTDISGTGNGYTF
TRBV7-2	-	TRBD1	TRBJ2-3	TGTGCCAGCAGCTCAGGGGGTTGGGGAGATACGCAGTATTTT	CASSSGGWGDTQYF
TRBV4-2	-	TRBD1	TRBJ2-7	TGTGCCAGCAGCCAAGACTCCGGGACAGGGTCCTACGAGCAGTACTTC	CASSQDSGTGSYEQYF
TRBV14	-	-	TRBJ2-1	TGTGCCAGCAGCTCCCGACAGGACCTTTACAATGAGCAGTTCTTC	CASSSRQDLYNEQFF
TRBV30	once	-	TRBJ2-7	TGTGCCTGGAGTCTGGCAGGCGACGAGCAGTACTTC	CAWSLAGDEQYF
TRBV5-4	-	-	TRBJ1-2	TGTGCCAGCAGCTTGGCTGAATTTCCCCGGAGCTATGGCTACACCTTC	CASSLAEFPRSYGYTF
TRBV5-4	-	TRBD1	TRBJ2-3	TGTGCCAGCAGCCCGGGACAGGGAAGGCGAGATACGCAGTATTTT	CASSPGQGRRDTQYF
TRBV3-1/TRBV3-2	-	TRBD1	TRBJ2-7	TGTGCCAGCAGCCCGTCGACAGGGTCCAACGAGCAGTACTTC	CASSPSTGSNEQYF
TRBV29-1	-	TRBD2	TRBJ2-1	TGCAGCGGGGGGACTAGCGGTATCCTTGAGCAGTTCTTC	CSGGTSGILEQFF
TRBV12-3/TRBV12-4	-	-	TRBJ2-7	TGTGCCAGCAGACCTGACAGTACCTACGAGCAGTACTTC	CASRPDSTYEQYF
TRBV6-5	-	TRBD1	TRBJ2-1	TGTGCCAGCAGCCCGACAGGGGTTAAGCAGTTCTTC	CASSPTGVKQFF
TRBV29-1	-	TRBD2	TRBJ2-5	TGCAGCGTTGGGCGGCGGGAGGGCTGGGAGACCCAGTACTTC	CSVGRREGWETQYF
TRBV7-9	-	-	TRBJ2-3	TGTGCCAGCAGCTTAGTAGTAGCGGCCACAGATACGCAGTATTTT	CASSLVVAATDTQYF
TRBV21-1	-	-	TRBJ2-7	TGTGCCAGCAGCAAAGGACAGGGAGTTGAAAACTACGAGCAGTACTTC	CASSKGQGVENYEQYF
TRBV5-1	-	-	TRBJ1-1	TGCGCCAGCAGCTTGGTCAGTGGGAGCACTGAAGCTTTCTTT	CASSLVSGSTEAFF
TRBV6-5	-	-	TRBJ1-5	TGTGCCAGCAGTCAGGGTTTTGAGGAGAATCAGCCCCAGCATTTT	CASSQGFEENQPQHF
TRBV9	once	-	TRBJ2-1	TGTGCCAGCAGCGTCGGAGGGGATGAGCAGTTCTTC	CASSVGGDEQFF
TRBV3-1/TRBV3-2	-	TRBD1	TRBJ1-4	TGTGCCAGCAGCCAAGCCTTAGGGACAGGGAATGAAAAACTGTTTTTT	CASSQALGTGNEKLFF
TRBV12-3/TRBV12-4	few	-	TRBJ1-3	TGTGCCAGCAGTTTCCGGAGGGGAAACACCATATATTTT	CASSFRRGNTIYF
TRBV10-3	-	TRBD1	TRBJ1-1	TGTGCCATCAGGGACAGCCGGGACAGGGACACTGAAGCTTTCTTT	CAIRDSRDRDTEAFF
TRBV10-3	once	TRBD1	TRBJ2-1	TGTGCCATCAGTGATGGGACAGTAGGCTACAATGAGCAGTTCTTC	CAISDGTVGYNEQFF
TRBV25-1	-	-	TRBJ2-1	TGTGCCAGCACCCGGTACAATGAGCAGTTCTTC	CASTRYNEQFF